The 12 T cell receptor beta chains in this list originate from one sample, sequenced in a study of a mutant IDH1 vaccine in newly diagnosed glioma. Time point: baseline, week 1 (first vaccination visit). Treatment of the sample: pre-vaccination baseline after standard-of-care therapy. Sequencing used immunoSEQ multiplex PCR; TCRdb keeps in-frame clones, though not all of them. The sample has approximately 100,000 clones, about 87% seen once. Sequences were derived from PBMCs, sampled from a glioma patient treated with radiotherapy, temozolomide or both. These receptors all stem from a woman between 45 and 65 years old with glioma.

The chain's CDR3 is CASSIGPGTGELFF. The CDR3 nucleotides are TGTGCCAGTAGTATAGGTCCAGGGACCGGGGAGCTGTTTTTT. The chain carries TRBV19 and TRBJ2-2; a weak D match, TRBD1 (5 bases). CDR3 length: 14 amino acids. Deletions cut 1 base from V and 5 bases from J, with 8 bases between. Germline V gene sequence: CDR1 LNHDA, CDR2 SQIVND (reference sequence).

J is TRBJ1-5 and V is TRBV6-5; no reliable D call. Trimming took off 0 bases at V and 4 bases at J, with 7 bases between the two ends. The CDR3 covers 14 residues. CDR1 is MNHEY and CDR2 is SVGAGI in the germline V gene. The CDR3 is CASSYSAMNQPQHF. For the CDR3, the DNA is TGTGCCAGCAGTTACTCAGCCATGAATCAGCCCCAGCATTTT.

The rearrangement links TRBV29-1 to TRBJ2-7; no clear D gene. V gave up 4 bases and J gave up 0 bases, with 7 bases separating them. Germline values: CDR1 SQVTM, CDR2 ANQGSEA. This CDR3 comprises 12 residues. CDR3 coding DNA: TGCAGCGTTGGGGCAGCCTCCTACGAGCAGTACTTC. Its translation: CSVGAASYEQYF.

The chain joins TRBV9 to TRBJ1-6, with no clear D. The CDR3 length is 14 residues. Germline lookup yields CDR1 SGDLS and CDR2 YYNGEE. Trimming took off 0 bases at V and 9 bases at J, with 10 bases between the two ends. CDR3 amino acids: CASSVEQLSSPLHF. CDR3 coding DNA: TGTGCCAGCAGCGTAGAACAATTGAGTTCACCCCTCCACTTT.

This clone was seen a single time. The chain combines TRBV11-1 with TRBJ2-7; D remains ambiguous. CDR3 size: 12 residues. The V gene lost 5 bases and the J gene lost 3 bases, with 8 bases spanning the gap. Germline V lookup: CDR1 SGHAT, CDR2 FQDESV (reference sequence). CDR3 amino acids: CASSQTIYEQYF. DNA of the CDR3: TGTGCCAGCAGCCAGACCATCTACGAGCAGTACTTC.

V is TRBV20-1 and J is TRBJ2-5; D unresolved. This CDR3 is built from 11 residues. Germline assignment: CDR1 DFQATT and CDR2 SNEGSKA (reference sequence). V was cut by 3 bases and J by 2 bases, with 4 bases left in between. CDR3: CSASPQETQYF. The CDR3 DNA follows: TGCAGTGCTAGTCCGCAAGAGACCCAGTACTTC.

The chain links TRBV18 to TRBJ1-4; 7 bases align to TRBD1. The CDR3 is 14 amino acids. The J segment lost 5 bases and the V segment lost 3 bases, leaving 3 bases of the junction unmatched. In germline, CDR1 is KGHSH, CDR2 LQKENI. The CDR3, as DNA: TGTGCCAGCTCACCCGACAGGGAAAATGAAAAACTGTTTTTT. Translation gives CASSPDRENEKLFF.

The V call is TRBV19, the J call TRBJ2-2, with 11 bases identical to TRBD2. J was trimmed by 4 bases and V by 3 bases; bases with no gene match: 1. There are 15 residues in the CDR3. Germline V lookup: CDR1 LNHDA, CDR2 SQIVND (reference sequence). The DNA of the CDR3 is TGTGCCAGTAGTATTGGACTAGCGGGCACCGGGGAGCTGTTTTTT. The encoded protein is CASSIGLAGTGELFF.

V is TRBV6-5 and J is TRBJ1-3, with D uncertain. Germline V gene data show CDR1 as MNHEY and CDR2 as SVGAGI. V was trimmed by 5 bases and J by 0 bases, leaving 11 bases between them. This CDR3 is built from 15 residues. Here the CDR3 DNA reads TGTGCCAGCAGTCCCCGAACGAGCTCTGGAAACACCATATATTTT. Protein product: CASSPRTSSGNTIYF.

The V and J genes are TRBV10-1 and TRBJ2-1, with 14 bases matching TRBD2. With 10 bases clipped from V and 3 bases from J, the junction kept 14 bases outside the gene matches. The CDR3 extends over 18 amino acids. The V gene's germline CDR1 is WNHNN and CDR2 SYGVQD (reference sequence). CDR3 in amino acids: CAIRRTSGRPPYYNEQFF. The CDR3 DNA is TGCGCCATTCGACGGACTAGCGGGAGGCCCCCTTACTACAATGAGCAGTTCTTC.

The CDR3 spells CASSFQRGRAEAFF. The CDR3 bases are TGTGCCAGTAGCTTCCAACGGGGGAGGGCTGAAGCTTTCTTT. The V call is TRBV19, the J call TRBJ1-1; the D gene is possibly TRBD1 (5 bases). The CDR3 has 14 amino acids. CDR1 and CDR2 (germline): LNHDA, SQIVND (reference sequence). V lost 6 bases to trimming and J lost 6 bases, with 17 bases between them.

The chain joins TRBV4-2 to TRBJ2-7; 8 nucleotides match TRBD2. The germline V gene encodes CDR1 LGHNA and CDR2 YNFKEQ. The CDR3 spans 15 residues. The V segment lost 1 base and the J segment 4 bases; nucleotides outside the gene matches: 6. The CDR3 DNA sequence: TGTGCCAGCAGCCAAGTAGCGGGATTGACGTACGAGCAGTACTTC. Protein product: CASSQVAGLTYEQYF.